This T cell receptor (beta chain) is from a study of blood T cell repertoires in COVID-19. Study summary: Acute-phase and convalescent COVID-19 samples originated in the United States, Italy and Spain. The analysed material was cDNA or gDNA that came from T cells, B-cell-depleted T cells, or PBMCs.

In the original analysis: Amplified reference gene primers provided the basis for estimating nucleated cell counts. Profiling relied on immunoSEQ multiplex PCR, and the TCRdb table lists in-frame clones only, not all of them. D and trimming were read from the DNA, whereas the V and J calls and clone size are those reported in that table. The sample gives roughly 81,000 clones, over 70% of which show up once; 30% to 45% is in the top ten. The CDR3 covers 13 residues. Germline CDR1 is GTSNPN and CDR2 is SVGIG (reference sequence). The V and J ends lost 8 bases and 6 bases, in that order; junction bases with no gene match: 11.

The sequenced sample was peripheral blood. This chain connects TRBV30 to TRBJ2-7, with TRBD1 matching 9 bases. The receptor's source is a man aged 80 or over with active or convalescent COVID-19. In DNA form, the CDR3 reads TGTGCCGGATTTACCGGGACAGGGAGCGAGCAGTACTTC. The encoded protein is CAGFTGTGSEQYF.